This entry concerns a single TCR beta chain. Its antigen is not identified. Trimming cost V 1 base and J 7 bases, with 8 bases left between them. Germline CDR1 reads GTSNPN; CDR2 reads SVGIG (reference sequence). The CDR3 extends over 12 amino acids. This sample was taken from a study of T cells in narcolepsy. Across the whole study: Patients with NT1 or NT2 and healthy control donors were enrolled.

Study-wide results and caveats: Some memory CD4+ repertoires had no autoreactive clone sequences. Reportedly, autoreactive clonotypes were serially detected in patients' blood but not controls'.

The method was immunoSEQ multiplex PCR; TCRdb's version includes in-frame clones alone and lacks a portion of them. The table records some 30,000 clones, 80% of them present only once. The chain uses TRBV30 and TRBJ2-1; possible D gene TRBD1, 5 bases. Material for sequencing was memory (CD45RA-) CD4+ T cells from blood. This receptor was obtained from a human donor in good health. The CDR3 is CAWSGGENEQFF. The CDR3 nucleotides read TGTGCCTGGAGTGGGGGCGAAAATGAGCAGTTCTTC.